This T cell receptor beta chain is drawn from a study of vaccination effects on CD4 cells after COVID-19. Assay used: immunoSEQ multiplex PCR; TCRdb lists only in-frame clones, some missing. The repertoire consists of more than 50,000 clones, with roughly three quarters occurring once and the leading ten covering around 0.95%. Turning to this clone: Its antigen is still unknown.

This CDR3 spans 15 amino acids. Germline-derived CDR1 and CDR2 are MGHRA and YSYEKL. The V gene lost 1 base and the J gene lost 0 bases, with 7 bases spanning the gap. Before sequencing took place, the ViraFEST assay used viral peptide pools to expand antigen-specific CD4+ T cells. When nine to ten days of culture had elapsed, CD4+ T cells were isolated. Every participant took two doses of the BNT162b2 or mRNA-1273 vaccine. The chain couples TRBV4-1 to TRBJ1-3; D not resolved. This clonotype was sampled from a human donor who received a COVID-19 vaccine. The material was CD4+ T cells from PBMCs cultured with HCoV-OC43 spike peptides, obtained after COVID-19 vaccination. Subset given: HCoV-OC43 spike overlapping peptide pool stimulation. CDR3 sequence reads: CASSQAAVSGNTIYF. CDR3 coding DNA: TGCGCCAGCAGCCAAGCGGCCGTCTCTGGAAACACCATATATTTT.